This is a list of T cell receptor beta chains from one sample in a study of radiotherapy plus CTLA-4 blockade in lung cancer. Profiled with immunoSEQ multiplex PCR; TCRdb holds only in-frame clones, not every one. The sample has more than 80,000 clones, approximately 81% seen once. The sample here was peripheral blood, taken from a patient treated with radiotherapy plus ipilimumab. These receptors were taken from a human donor with non-small cell lung cancer that progressed on radiotherapy plus ipilimumab. Some clones in this sample may be carry-over from other donors' samples. Each CDR3 is given with its conserved first and last residue. Fields, in order: D gene, clone size, J gene, V gene, CDR3 protein, CDR3 DNA. D genes are given only for firm matches. Where a row states a size, it is once, few, many or the class of an expanded clone; other rows omit it.

>-|-|TRBJ1-2|TRBV5-5
CASSLLGGNAGSYTF
TGTGCCAGCAGCTTGTTGGGCGGCAACGCCGGGAGCTACACCTTC
>-|-|TRBJ1-5|TRBV15
CATSREGGRQPQHF
TGTGCCACCAGCAGGGAAGGCGGGCGTCAGCCCCAGCATTTT
>-|-|TRBJ2-5|TRBV30
CAWSRGTQETQYF
TGTGCCTGGAGCAGAGGGACCCAAGAGACCCAGTACTTC
>TRBD1|-|TRBJ1-5|TRBV7-2
CASSLNWGQGNQPQHF
TGTGCCAGCAGCTTAAATTGGGGACAGGGCAATCAGCCCCAGCATTTT
>-|-|TRBJ2-7|TRBV5-4
CASSFGGGLSYEQYF
TGTGCCAGCAGCTTTGGCGGGGGCCTATCCTACGAGCAGTACTTC
>-|-|TRBJ2-7|TRBV2
CASRSGSYEQYF
TGTGCCAGCAGGTCTGGGTCCTACGAGCAGTACTTC
>TRBD1|-|TRBJ1-5|TRBV4-3
CASSQDGQGGQPQHF
TGCGCCAGCAGCCAAGATGGACAGGGGGGCCAGCCCCAGCATTTT
>TRBD2|-|TRBJ2-7|TRBV9
CASSPTSGASYEQYF
TGTGCCAGCAGCCCGACTAGCGGGGCCTCCTACGAGCAGTACTTC
>TRBD1|-|TRBJ2-1|TRBV7-2
CASSMSTGAYNEQFF
TGTGCCAGCAGCATGTCCACAGGGGCGTACAATGAGCAGTTCTTC
>-|-|TRBJ2-1|TRBV28
CASSPSGGRSYNEQFF
TGTGCCAGCAGCCCATCGGGGGGCCGCTCCTACAATGAGCAGTTCTTC
>-|-|TRBJ1-5|TRBV4-1
CASSSRDRFDNQPQHF
TGCGCCAGCAGCTCCCGTGACAGGTTTGATAATCAGCCCCAGCATTTT
>-|-|TRBJ1-6|TRBV28
CASSLPSAGDYGSPLHF
TGTGCCAGCAGTTTGCCCTCGGCAGGGGATTACGGTTCACCCCTCCACTTT
>-|-|TRBJ2-2|TRBV4-3
CASSQEHQNTGELFF
TGCGCCAGCAGCCAAGAACACCAGAACACCGGGGAGCTGTTTTTT
>-|-|TRBJ2-6|TRBV4-1
CASSQGSSGAGANVLTF
TGCGCCAGCAGCCAAGGGAGTTCCGGAGCTGGGGCCAACGTCCTGACTTTC
>TRBD1|-|TRBJ1-2|TRBV19
CASSSRDSLYGYTF
TGTGCCAGTAGCTCCCGGGACAGCCTCTATGGCTACACCTTC
>TRBD1|few|TRBJ2-7|TRBV10-3
CAISDVRGQTYEQYF
TGTGCCATCAGTGACGTGAGGGGGCAAACCTACGAGCAGTACTTC
>-|-|TRBJ1-1|TRBV9
CASTVGGRDTEAFF
TGTGCCAGCACGGTGGGGGGTCGCGACACTGAAGCTTTCTTT
>TRBD2|-|TRBJ2-1|TRBV27
CASSRRVNTGLAHEQFF
TGTGCCAGCAGTCGGAGGGTAAACACGGGACTAGCCCATGAGCAGTTCTTC
>-|-|TRBJ2-5|TRBV11-2
CASSNTGGPGAQYF
TGTGCCAGCAGCAACACCGGGGGTCCAGGGGCCCAGTACTTC
>TRBD2|-|TRBJ2-2|TRBV4-3
CASSQDGAGVNTGELFF
TGCGCCAGCAGCCAAGATGGCGCGGGGGTCAACACCGGGGAGCTGTTTTTT
>-|-|TRBJ1-4|TRBV29-1
CSVVGGEKLFF
TGCAGCGTTGTCGGGGGTGAAAAACTGTTTTTT
>TRBD1|-|TRBJ2-7|TRBV2
CASSFGQGGLKLSHYEQYF
TGTGCCAGCAGTTTTGGACAGGGGGGATTGAAGTTAAGCCACTACGAGCAGTACTTC
>TRBD1|-|TRBJ2-1|TRBV7-2
CASSSQGSTYNEQFF
TGTGCCAGCAGCTCACAGGGGAGCACCTACAATGAGCAGTTCTTC
>-|-|TRBJ2-7|TRBV18
CASSPIPKVYEQYF
TGTGCCAGCTCACCAATCCCCAAGGTCTACGAGCAGTACTTC
>TRBD1|once|TRBJ1-1|TRBV7-8
CASSLLVRGWNTEAFF
TGTGCCAGCAGTTTACTCGTCAGGGGGTGGAACACTGAAGCTTTCTTT
>-|-|TRBJ1-2|TRBV6-1
CASSEAQSVYGYTF
TGTGCCAGCAGTGAAGCCCAGAGCGTCTATGGCTACACCTTC
>-|-|TRBJ1-2|TRBV5-1
CASSLEGSLGYGYTF
TGCGCCAGCAGCTTGGAGGGCTCCTTAGGGTATGGCTACACCTTC
>-|-|TRBJ2-5|TRBV5-1
CASSRLTGNQIQETQYF
TGCGCCAGCAGCCGGCTGACAGGAAACCAGATTCAAGAGACCCAGTACTTC
>TRBD1|-|TRBJ2-7|TRBV6-5
CASSARGQGIYEQYF
TGTGCCAGCAGTGCGAGGGGGCAAGGGATCTACGAGCAGTACTTC
>-|-|TRBJ1-3|TRBV7-9
CAGRDTSSGNTIYF
TGTGCCGGCCGGGACACGAGCTCTGGAAACACCATATATTTT
>TRBD1|-|TRBJ1-2|TRBV11-1
CASSLAETGGAYGYTF
TGTGCCAGCAGCTTAGCCGAAACAGGGGGCGCGTATGGCTACACCTTC
>TRBD1|-|TRBJ1-6|TRBV7-9
CASSLRGQGALHF
TGTGCCAGCAGTTTACGGGGTCAGGGGGCCCTCCACTTT
>-|few|TRBJ1-5|TRBV18
CASSPRGSDSNQPQHF
TGTGCCAGCTCACCTAGGGGTTCGGATAGCAATCAGCCCCAGCATTTT
>-|-|TRBJ2-3|TRBV16
CASSRNGLSSTDTQYF
TGTGCCAGCAGCCGCAATGGGCTATCCAGCACAGATACGCAGTATTTT
>TRBD1|-|TRBJ1-1|TRBV5-4
CASRVDRGSTEAFF
TGTGCCAGCAGGGTGGACAGGGGGAGCACTGAAGCTTTCTTT
>-|once|TRBJ2-7|TRBV6-5
CASSLLDRDEQYF
TGTGCCAGCAGTCTCCTCGACAGAGACGAGCAGTACTTC
>-|-|TRBJ2-7|TRBV5-4
CASSLWGRRGEQYF
TGTGCCAGCAGCTTGTGGGGCCGCCGGGGGGAGCAGTACTTC
>-|-|TRBJ1-2|TRBV18
CASSLRDLYGYTF
TGTGCCAGCTCGTTAAGGGACCTATATGGCTACACCTTC
>TRBD2|-|TRBJ2-7|TRBV4-2
CASSHGPKTSGSYEQYF
TGTGCCAGCAGCCACGGACCGAAGACTAGCGGCTCGTACGAGCAGTACTTC
>-|-|TRBJ2-3|TRBV2
CASSEFAVLTDTQYF
TGTGCCAGCAGTGAATTTGCGGTGCTCACAGATACGCAGTATTTT
>-|-|TRBJ2-1|TRBV7-9
CASSLGGTVLFF
TGTGCCAGCAGCTTAGGCGGGACCGTTCTGTTCTTC
>-|-|TRBJ1-1|TRBV6-4
CASSKTENTEAFF
TGTGCCAGCAGTAAGACGGAGAACACTGAAGCTTTCTTT
>-|-|TRBJ1-2|TRBV7-6
CASSLGQGYGYTF
TGTGCCAGCAGCTTAGGTCAGGGCTATGGCTACACCTTC